These 18 T cell receptor beta chains came from one sample sequenced in a study of cytomegalovirus exposure and HLA in healthy donors. Amplification used 60 Vbeta primers and 13 Jbeta primers. This table comes from immunoSEQ multiplex PCR, and its TCRdb copy is limited to in-frame clones, with some not included. Of over 60,000 clones in the sample, around 79% were seen once. Sequencing used PBMCs. The receptors stem from a woman between 25 and 40 years old in good health and CMV-seropositive.

This clone has just one count. J is TRBJ1-4 and V is TRBV25-1; no clear D. The CDR3 spans 15 residues. Germline V gives CDR1 MGHDK, CDR2 SYGVNS. Trimming took off 4 bases at V and 8 bases at J, with 17 bases between the two ends. The CDR3 reads CASSGVVLQVEKLFF. The CDR3 DNA is TGTGCCAGCAGTGGGGTCGTCTTGCAGGTCGAAAAACTGTTTTTT.

The chain recombines TRBV4-3 with TRBJ2-4, with TRBD1 matching 8 bases. CDR3 length: 14 amino acids. Germline CDR1 LGHNA, CDR2 YSLEER. V lost 1 base, J lost 7 bases, and 3 bases stayed unmatched. For the CDR3, the DNA is TGCGCCAGCAGCCAAGGGACAGGGATGAACATTCAGTACTTC. Translating it yields CASSQGTGMNIQYF.

Concerning this clone: The germline gene is not matched at one end of the junction; a read error may be the cause. The sample holds other DNA sequences that translate to the same CDR3. The chain recombines TRBV7-2 with TRBJ1-2; D unresolved. Per germline, CDR1 SGHTA and CDR2 FQGNSA. The CDR3 sequence is 12 residues long. CDR3 region: CASSPGPYGYTF. DNA for the CDR3: TGTGCCAGCAGCCCGGGTCCTTATGGCTACACTTTC.

The chain has TRBV9 and TRBJ2-3; maybe TRBD2 (6 bases). This CDR3 region has 16 residues. Trimming left V 0 bases short and J 4 bases short, with 15 bases between. The germline V gene has CDR1 SGDLS and CDR2 YYNGEE. Here the CDR3 reads CASSVELDRGSDTQYF. Here the CDR3 DNA reads TGTGCCAGCAGCGTAGAACTCGACCGGGGGTCAGATACGCAGTATTTT.

V usage is TRBV27 and J usage is TRBJ2-7; TRBD2 matches at 9 bases. CDR1 MNHEY and CDR2 SMNVEV come from the germline V gene (reference sequence). J gave up 5 bases and V 5 bases, and 10 bases lay outside the gene matches. CDR3 length: 15 amino acids. The CDR3 sequence: CASSVTPRLADEQYF. In DNA form, the CDR3 reads TGTGCCAGCAGTGTTACCCCCCGACTAGCGGACGAGCAGTACTTC.

This chain uses TRBV5-1 with TRBJ1-3, with D perhaps matching TRBD1 (5 bases). CDR1 and CDR2 from the germline V gene are SGHRS and YFSETQ. This CDR3 is built from 15 residues. V dropped 0 bases and J dropped 9 bases, with 16 bases sitting between them. CDR3 protein: CASSLAADRVSTIYF. CDR3 DNA: TGCGCCAGCAGCTTGGCCGCCGACAGAGTATCCACCATATATTTT.

The chain has TRBV25-1 and TRBJ2-5; perhaps TRBD2 as D (5 bases). The germline V gene has CDR1 MGHDK and CDR2 SYGVNS. This CDR3 comprises 14 residues. V gave up 1 base and J gave up 3 bases, with 9 bases separating them. The CDR3 DNA reads TGTGCCAGCAGTGAATTGAGAGGGAAAGAGACCCAGTACTTC. Its protein product is CASSELRGKETQYF.

This chain uses TRBV4-2 with TRBJ1-3; D gene unclear. Germline values: CDR1 LGHNA, CDR2 YNFKEQ. Trimming removed 0 bases at V and 2 bases at J, with 11 bases between. The CDR3 totals 16 residues. The CDR3 DNA sequence: TGTGCCAGCAGCCAAGAAGTAGCGAGTCCTGGAAACACCATATATTTT. It encodes CASSQEVASPGNTIYF.

The rearrangement links TRBV12-5 to TRBJ2-5, with 10 bases lining up with TRBD1. The CDR3 has 14 residues. Germline trimming cut 6 bases from V and 6 bases from J; bases unmatched to any gene: 7. The germline V gene encodes CDR1 LGHNT and CDR2 FRNRAP. CDR3 residues: CASGPGQGRQTQYF. Here the CDR3 DNA reads TGTGCTAGTGGCCCGGGACAGGGGAGGCAGACCCAGTACTTC.

This clone has a single count. This chain uses TRBV27 with TRBJ2-1, with a possible D match to TRBD2 (5 bases). Germline V gives CDR1 MNHEY, CDR2 SMNVEV (reference sequence). The germline V and J ends were trimmed by 6 bases and 9 bases, with 18 bases remaining between them. CDR3 length: 14 amino acids. The chain's CDR3 is CASSPFGLYGEQFF. The CDR3 nucleotides read TGTGCCAGCAGCCCCTTCGGACTGTACGGTGAGCAGTTCTTC.

The gene calls are TRBV21-1 and TRBJ1-4; no check of the table's D call, TRBD1, against the DNA was made. TRBV21-1 corresponds to a pseudogene. This CDR3 has 15 amino acids. CDR3 in amino acids: CASRNLGQINEKLFF. As DNA, the CDR3 is TGTGCCAGCAGAAATTTGGGACAGATTAATGAAAAACTGTTTTTT.

This chain joins TRBV2 and TRBJ2-1; D perhaps matches TRBD1 (6 bases). Germline values: CDR1 SNHLY, CDR2 FYNNEI. The CDR3 sequence is 16 residues long. V lost 3 bases and J lost 6, with 18 bases in between. CDR3 sequence (DNA): TGTGCCAGCAGTGAGGGAACAGGGAGAGTGATCAATGAGCAGTTCTTC. Its translation is CASSEGTGRVINEQFF.

The rearrangement links TRBV28 to TRBJ2-1; 12 bases agree with TRBD2. Germline V gives CDR1 MDHEN, CDR2 SYDVKM. The junction had 15 bases not matched to a gene; V was cut back by 4 bases and J by 8 bases. This CDR3 is 18 amino acids long. For the CDR3, the DNA is TGTGCCAGCAGTTCCTCCGGACTAGCGGGAACGTTTGGCGATGAGCAGTTCTTC. Residues: CASSSSGLAGTFGDEQFF.

A remark on this clone: Germline is not matched at one junction end, which may reflect a read error. The chain combines TRBV7-7 with TRBJ2-1; 9 nucleotides match TRBD2. The CDR3 contains 16 residues. In germline, CDR1 is SSHAT, CDR2 FNYEAQ (reference sequence). As DNA, the CDR3 is TGTGCTAGCAGCAGGGGGGGACTAGCTTCCTACAATGAGCAGTTCTTC. It yields the protein CASSRGGLASYNEQFF.

The chain combines TRBV7-2 with TRBJ2-7, with 11 bases aligning to TRBD2. Germline V gene data show CDR1 as SGHTA and CDR2 as FQGNSA. Trimming removed 2 bases from V and 3 bases from J; junction bases left unmatched: 0. There are 14 residues in the CDR3. The CDR3 DNA is TGTGCCAGCAGCTTACTAGCGGGAGGCTACGAGCAGTACTTC. It translates to CASSLLAGGYEQYF. Based on the CDR3 plus reference TRBV7-2 and TRBJ2-7, the full variable domain is GAGVSQSPSNKVTEKGKDVELRCDPISGHTALYWYRQSLGQGLEFLIYFQGNSAPDKSGLPSDRFSAERTGGSVSTLTIQRTQQEDSAVYLCASSLLAGGYEQYFGPGTRLTVT.

Notes on this clone: The junction departs from the called germline gene at one end, perhaps through a read error. The rearrangement links TRBV7-7 to TRBJ2-5, with 7 nucleotides matching TRBD1. The germline V gene has CDR1 SSHAT and CDR2 FNYEAQ (reference sequence). This CDR3 has 14 residues. CDR3 bases: TGTGCTAGCAGCCTAGGGGGCTTCCAAGAGACCCAGTACTTC. Amino acids: CASSLGGFQETQYF.

V usage is TRBV12-5 and J usage is TRBJ2-4; 10 bases align to TRBD1. J was trimmed by 0 bases and V by 1 base; bases with no gene match: 12. Germline V lookup: CDR1 LGHNT, CDR2 FRNRAP. This CDR3 is built from 20 residues. CDR3: CASGLARPGQGTKAKNIQYF. The CDR3 region has the DNA TGTGCTAGTGGTTTGGCACGTCCGGGACAGGGGACAAAAGCCAAAAACATTCAGTACTTC.

The chain joins TRBV28 to TRBJ1-5; 7 nucleotides agree with TRBD1. There are 15 residues in the CDR3. The germline V gene has CDR1 MDHEN and CDR2 SYDVKM. Trimming removed 4 bases from V and 0 bases from J; junction bases left unmatched: 3. CDR3 sequence (DNA): TGTGCCAGCAGTTCACAGGGGTATAGCAATCAGCCCCAGCATTTT. Translated, it gives CASSSQGYSNQPQHF.